This section outlines one T cell receptor beta chain sequence together with its context. CDR1 MGHDK and CDR2 SYGVNS come from the germline V gene. V dropped 1 base and J dropped 5 bases, with 6 bases sitting between them. The CDR3 has 13 residues. This sample is part of a study of blood T cell repertoires in COVID-19. Study in general: The United States, Italy and Spain provided the acute and convalescent COVID-19 samples. PBMCs, B-cell-depleted T cells, or T cells provided the cDNA or gDNA that made up the material.

Source study methods: Reference gene primer amplification gave nucleated cell count estimates. The protocol was immunoSEQ multiplex PCR, while the TCRdb copy is restricted to in-frame clones and leaves out a portion. V, J and clone size are taken as reported in that table, and D and trimming were inferred from the DNA itself. The profile shows about 240,000 clones, roughly 80% of them singletons. The TCR comes from a woman over 75 with acute or convalescent COVID-19. The chain carries TRBV25-1 and TRBJ2-1; weak D call: TRBD2 (5 bases). Sequencing used peripheral blood. The CDR3 protein is CASSESGNNEQFF. CDR3 in DNA: TGTGCCAGCAGTGAATCGGGAAACAATGAGCAGTTCTTC.